This T cell receptor (beta chain) was recorded in a study of monozygotic twins with inflammatory bowel disease. Someone took a roughly 2.7 ml blood sample from each of the donors. Germline V lookup: CDR1 LNHDA, CDR2 SQIVND (reference sequence). The CDR3 is 16 residues long. Study-wide results and limits: Concordant and discordant twins showed no difference in repertoire similarity, possibly from limited power.

As to this clonotype: Its specificity is not known.

From the 5' RACE reads, TCRdb lists one entry per CDR3 protein and no DNA. In all, the sample yields about 150,000 distinct CDR3 sequences. The genes are TRBV19 and TRBJ2-3; TCRdb returns TRBD2, unconfirmable since there is no DNA. The source of this sequence is a human donor with ulcerative colitis or Crohn's disease, or a healthy co-twin of an affected twin (not recorded which). The sample taken for sequencing was blood. The CDR3 loop reads CASRASGNTQGDTQYF.